This T cell receptor beta chain comes out of a study of technical replicates of blood from several donors. The CDR3 totals 15 residues. Deletions cut 4 bases from V and 5 bases from J, with 15 bases between. The germline CDR1 and CDR2 sequences are MNHNS and SASEGT. The table came from immunoSEQ multiplex PCR; TCRdb's copy has only in-frame clones and leaves some out. The sample records 65,000 to 80,000 clones, almost 99% being singletons. The chain couples TRBV6-1 to TRBJ2-1; perhaps TRBD1 as D (8 bases). What was sequenced was T cells isolated from PBMCs. This TCR came from a human donor in good health. The CDR3 spells CASSVGQGGNNEQFF. In DNA form, the CDR3 reads TGTGCCAGCAGTGTCGGACAGGGAGGGAACAATGAGCAGTTCTTC.